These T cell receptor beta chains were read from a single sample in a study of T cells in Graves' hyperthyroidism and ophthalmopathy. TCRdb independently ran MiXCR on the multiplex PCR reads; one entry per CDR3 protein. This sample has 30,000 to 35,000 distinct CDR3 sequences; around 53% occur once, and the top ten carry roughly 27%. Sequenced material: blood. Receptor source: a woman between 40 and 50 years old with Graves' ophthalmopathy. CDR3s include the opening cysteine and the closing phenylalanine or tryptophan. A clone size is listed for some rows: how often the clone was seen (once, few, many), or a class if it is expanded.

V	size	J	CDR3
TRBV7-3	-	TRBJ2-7	CASSLTPGDEQYF
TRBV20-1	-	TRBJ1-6	CSAAGSGQPGNSPLHF
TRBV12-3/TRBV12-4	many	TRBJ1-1	CASSLQGVTEAFF
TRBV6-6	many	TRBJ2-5	CASSFGQETQYF
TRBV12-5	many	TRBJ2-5	CASGWTSGRLVETQYF
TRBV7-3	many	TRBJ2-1	CASSLGTSGYSYNEQFF
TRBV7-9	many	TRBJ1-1	CASSLPGVNTEAFF
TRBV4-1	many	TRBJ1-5	CASSQADPPRGPQHF
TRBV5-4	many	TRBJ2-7	CASSATSTAYEQYF
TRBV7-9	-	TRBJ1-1	CASSLGSGYTEAYF
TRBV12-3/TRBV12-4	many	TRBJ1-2	CASSLSSGQRNYGYTF
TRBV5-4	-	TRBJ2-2	CASLSGELFF
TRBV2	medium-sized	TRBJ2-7	CASSEGGQFYEQYF
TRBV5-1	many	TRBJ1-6	CASSEGTANSPLHF
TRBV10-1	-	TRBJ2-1	CASSDWGLAGVGNEQFF
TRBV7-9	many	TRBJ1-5	CASSLRQGLGSNQPQHF
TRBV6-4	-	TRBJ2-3	CASSAGGTDTQYF
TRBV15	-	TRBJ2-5	CATSSRDRHLETQYF
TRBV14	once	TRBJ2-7	CASSRVGVSYEQHF
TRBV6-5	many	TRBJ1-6	CASSYRSSNNSPLHF
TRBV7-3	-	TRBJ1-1	CASSLLGGATEAFF
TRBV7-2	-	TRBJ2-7	CACSNGVHEQYF
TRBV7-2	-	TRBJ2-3	CASSATSGVTDTQYF
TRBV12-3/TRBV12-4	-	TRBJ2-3	CASSVGTSGADTQYF
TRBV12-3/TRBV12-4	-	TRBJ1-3	CASGTGVRNTIYF